This record looks at one TCR beta chain sequence and its context. Germline V gives CDR1 DFQATT, CDR2 SNEGSKA (reference sequence). This CDR3 has 12 amino acids. V was clipped by 4 bases and J by 2 bases, with 9 bases between them. Amplification of TCR beta CDR3 regions was performed using RNA transcripts as template. HTBI primers drove first-round RT-PCR of the TCR CDR3. TCRdb reanalysed the multiplex PCR reads using MiXCR and keeps one entry per CDR3 protein. Altogether about 680,000 distinct CDR3 sequences are present, 35% being singletons, with the ten largest covering around 32%. This specimen comes from a study of T cells in Graves' hyperthyroidism and ophthalmopathy.

Material for sequencing was blood. The source is a woman aged 40 to 49 with Graves' hyperthyroidism. The rearrangement links TRBV20-1 to TRBJ2-7; D is possibly TRBD1 (6 bases). The CDR3 sequence is CSANGQTYEQYF. The DNA of the CDR3 is TGCAGTGCTAACGGACAGACCTACGAGCAGTACTTC.